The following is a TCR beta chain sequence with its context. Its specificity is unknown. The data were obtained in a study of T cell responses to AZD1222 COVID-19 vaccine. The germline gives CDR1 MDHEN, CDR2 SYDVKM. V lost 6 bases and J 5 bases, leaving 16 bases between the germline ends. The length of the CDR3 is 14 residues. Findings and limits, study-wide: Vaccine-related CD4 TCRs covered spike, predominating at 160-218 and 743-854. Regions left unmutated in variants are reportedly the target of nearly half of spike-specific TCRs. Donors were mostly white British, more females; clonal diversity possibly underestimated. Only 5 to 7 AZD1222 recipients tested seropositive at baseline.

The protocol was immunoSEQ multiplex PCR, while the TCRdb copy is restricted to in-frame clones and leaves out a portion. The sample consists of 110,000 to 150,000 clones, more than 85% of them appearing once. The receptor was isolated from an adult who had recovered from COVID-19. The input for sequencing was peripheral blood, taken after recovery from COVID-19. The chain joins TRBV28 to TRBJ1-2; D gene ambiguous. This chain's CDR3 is CASRSVRLPYGYTF. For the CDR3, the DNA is TGTGCCAGCAGGTCCGTCAGGCTGCCTTATGGCTACACCTTC.